The sequence of this TCR beta chain was determined in a study of T cell changes during pregnancy in multiple sclerosis. Method: immunoSEQ multiplex PCR; TCRdb's copy keeps in-frame clones and lacks some. The sample has 65,000 to 85,000 clones, around 90% seen once. With 3 bases clipped from V and 8 bases from J, the junction kept 6 bases outside the gene matches. The V gene's germline CDR1 is SQVTM and CDR2 ANQGSEA. The CDR3 loop spans 14 amino acids. The chain employs TRBV29-1 and TRBJ1-4, with TRBD1 matching 10 bases. Sample: CD4+ T cells from peripheral blood mononuclear cells, taken after pregnancy. This clonotype was obtained from a female donor with multiple sclerosis, enrolled in a pregnancy study. In nucleotides, the CDR3 is TGCAGCGTTGAGACCGGGACAGGGGACGAAAAACTGTTTTTT. Its translation is CSVETGTGDEKLFF.